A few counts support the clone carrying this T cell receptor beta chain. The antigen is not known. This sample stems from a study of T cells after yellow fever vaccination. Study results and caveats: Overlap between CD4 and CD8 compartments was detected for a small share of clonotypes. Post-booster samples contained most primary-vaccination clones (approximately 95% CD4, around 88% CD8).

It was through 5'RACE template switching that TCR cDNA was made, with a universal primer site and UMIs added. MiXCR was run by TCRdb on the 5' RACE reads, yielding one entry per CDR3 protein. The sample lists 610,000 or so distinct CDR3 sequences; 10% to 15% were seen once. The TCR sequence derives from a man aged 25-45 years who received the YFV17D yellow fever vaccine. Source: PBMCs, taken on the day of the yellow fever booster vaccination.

CDR3 nucleotides: TGTGCCAGCAGCCCCCCGGGTCATGGCTACACCTTC. This gives the protein CASSPPGHGYTF. The V and J genes are TRBV3-1 and TRBJ1-2, with D uncertain. V lost 4 bases and J 6 bases, leaving 9 bases between the germline ends. The germline CDR1 and CDR2 sequences are LGHDT and YNNKEL (reference sequence). This CDR3 spans 12 amino acids. The full variable domain, rest sourced from reference TRBV3-1 and TRBJ1-2, is DTAVSQTPKYLVTQMGNDKSIKCEQNLGHDTMYWYKQDSKKFLKIMFSYNNKELIINETVPNRFSPKSPDKAHLNLHINSLELGDSAVYFCASSPPGHGYTFGSGTRLTVV.